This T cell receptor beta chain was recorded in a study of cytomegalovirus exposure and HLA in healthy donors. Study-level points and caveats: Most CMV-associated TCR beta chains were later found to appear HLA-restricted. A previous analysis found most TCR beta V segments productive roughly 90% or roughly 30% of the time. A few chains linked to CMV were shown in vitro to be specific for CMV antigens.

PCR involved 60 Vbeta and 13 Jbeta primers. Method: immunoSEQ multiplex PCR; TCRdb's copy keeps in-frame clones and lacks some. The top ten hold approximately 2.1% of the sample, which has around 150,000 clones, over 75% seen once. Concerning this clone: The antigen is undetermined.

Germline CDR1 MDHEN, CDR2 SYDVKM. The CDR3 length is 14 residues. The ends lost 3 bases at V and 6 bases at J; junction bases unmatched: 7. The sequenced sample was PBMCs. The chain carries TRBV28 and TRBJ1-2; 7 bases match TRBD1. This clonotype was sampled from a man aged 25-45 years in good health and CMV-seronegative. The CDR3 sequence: CASSFLKQGDGYTF. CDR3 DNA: TGTGCCAGCAGTTTCCTTAAGCAGGGGGATGGCTACACCTTC.